This TCR beta chain was captured in a study of CD8+CD57+ T cells in acquired aplastic anemia. Germline CDR1 reads MGHDK; CDR2 reads SYGVNS. CDR3 length equals 16 residues. V trimming: 3 bases; J trimming: 3 bases; junction bases outside the gene matches: 8. CDR3 and TCR beta VDJ profiling relied on genomic DNA as the template. TCRdb re-derived calls from the reads in MiXCR, one entry per CDR3 protein. The data contain about 270,000 distinct CDR3 sequences, 45% to 70% of them seen just once; the ten biggest clones take up roughly 8%. The V call is TRBV25-1, the J call TRBJ2-1; 7 nucleotides line up with TRBD1. Material: sorted CD4+, CD8+, or CD8+CD57+ T cells (not recorded which) from PBMCs. This TCR came from a human donor with severe aplastic anemia or a healthy control (not recorded which). CDR3 bases: TGTGCCAGCAGTGACTACCGGGACAGAATCTACAATGAGCAGTTCTTC. It yields the protein CASSDYRDRIYNEQFF. The full variable domain, rest sourced from reference TRBV25-1 and TRBJ2-1, is EADIYQTPRYLVIGTGKKITLECSQTMGHDKMYWYQQDPGMELHLIHYSYGVNSTEKGDLSSESTVSRIRTEHFPLTLESARPSHTSQYLCASSDYRDRIYNEQFFGPGTRLTVL.